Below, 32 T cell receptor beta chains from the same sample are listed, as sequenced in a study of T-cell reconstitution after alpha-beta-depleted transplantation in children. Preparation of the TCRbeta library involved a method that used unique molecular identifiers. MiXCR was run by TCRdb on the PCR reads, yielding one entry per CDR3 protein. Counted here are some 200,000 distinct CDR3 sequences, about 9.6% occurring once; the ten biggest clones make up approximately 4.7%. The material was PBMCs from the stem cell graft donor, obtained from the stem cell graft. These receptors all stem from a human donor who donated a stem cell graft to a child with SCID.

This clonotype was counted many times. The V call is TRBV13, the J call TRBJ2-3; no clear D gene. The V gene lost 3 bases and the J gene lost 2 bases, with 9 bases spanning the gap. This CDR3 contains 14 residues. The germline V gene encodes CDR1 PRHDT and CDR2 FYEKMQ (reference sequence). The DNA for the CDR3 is TGTGCCAGCAGCTTGCAGAGACCCACAGATACGCAGTATTTT. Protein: CASSLQRPTDTQYF.

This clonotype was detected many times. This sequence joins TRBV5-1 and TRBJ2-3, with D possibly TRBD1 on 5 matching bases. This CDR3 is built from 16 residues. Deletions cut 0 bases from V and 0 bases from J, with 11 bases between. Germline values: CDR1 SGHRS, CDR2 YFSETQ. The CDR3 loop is CASSLGDRLSTDTQYF. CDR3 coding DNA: TGCGCCAGCAGCTTGGGAGACAGACTGAGCACAGATACGCAGTATTTT.

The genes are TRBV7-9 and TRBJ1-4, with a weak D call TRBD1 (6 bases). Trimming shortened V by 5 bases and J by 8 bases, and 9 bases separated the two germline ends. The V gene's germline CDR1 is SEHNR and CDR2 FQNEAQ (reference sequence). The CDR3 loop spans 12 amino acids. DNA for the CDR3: TGTGCCAGCAGCCTCACAGGGGAAAAACTGTTTTTT. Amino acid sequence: CASSLTGEKLFF.

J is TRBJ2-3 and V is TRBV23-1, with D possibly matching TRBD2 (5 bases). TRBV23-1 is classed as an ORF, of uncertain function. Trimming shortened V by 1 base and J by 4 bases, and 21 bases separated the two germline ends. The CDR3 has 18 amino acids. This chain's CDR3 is CASSQLGGRRTRADTQYF. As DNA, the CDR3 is TGCGCCAGCAGTCAATTAGGAGGACGACGGACCCGCGCAGATACGCAGTATTTT.

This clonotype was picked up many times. CDR3 region: CASSFGASGVVDNEQFF. The CDR3 DNA is TGCGCCAGCAGCTTCGGAGCTAGCGGGGTCGTGGACAATGAGCAGTTCTTC. The chain is built from TRBV5-1 and TRBJ2-1; 9 nucleotides match TRBD2. Trimming removed 2 bases from V and 5 bases from J; junction bases left unmatched: 11. Germline V gene lookup returns CDR1 SGHRS and CDR2 YFSETQ. The CDR3 loop spans 17 amino acids.

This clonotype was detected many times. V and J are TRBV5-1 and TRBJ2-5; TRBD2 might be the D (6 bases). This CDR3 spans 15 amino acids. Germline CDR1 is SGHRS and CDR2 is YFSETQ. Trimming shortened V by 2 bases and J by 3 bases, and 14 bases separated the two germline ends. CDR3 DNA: TGCGCCAGCAGCTTTGGGTCAGGGACTGAAGAGACCCAGTACTTC. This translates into CASSFGSGTEETQYF. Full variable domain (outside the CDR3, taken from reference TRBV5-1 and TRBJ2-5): KAGVTQTPRYLIKTRGQQVTLSCSPISGHRSVSWYQQTPGQGLQFLFEYFSETQRNKGNFPGRFSGRQFSNSRSEMNVSTLELGDSALYLCASSFGSGTEETQYFGPGTRLLVL.

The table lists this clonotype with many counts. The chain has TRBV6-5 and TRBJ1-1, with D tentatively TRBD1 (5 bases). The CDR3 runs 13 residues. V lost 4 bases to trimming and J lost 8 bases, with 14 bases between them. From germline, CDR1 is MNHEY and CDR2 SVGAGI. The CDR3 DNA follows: TGTGCCAGCAGTTTGTCGGGGCACTTAGAAGCTTTCTTT. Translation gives CASSLSGHLEAFF.

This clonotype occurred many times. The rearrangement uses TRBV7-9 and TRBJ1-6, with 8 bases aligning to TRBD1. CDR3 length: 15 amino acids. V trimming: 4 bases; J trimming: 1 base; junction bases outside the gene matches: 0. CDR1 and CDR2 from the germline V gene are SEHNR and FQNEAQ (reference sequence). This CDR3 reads CASSWTGSYNSPLHF. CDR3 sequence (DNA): TGTGCCAGCAGCTGGACAGGGTCCTATAATTCACCCCTCCACTTT.

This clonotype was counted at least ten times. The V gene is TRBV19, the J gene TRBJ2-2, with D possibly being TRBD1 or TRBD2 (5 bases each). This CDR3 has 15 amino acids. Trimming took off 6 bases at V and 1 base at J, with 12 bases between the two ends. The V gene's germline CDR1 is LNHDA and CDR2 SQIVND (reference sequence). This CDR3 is CASSPLGVNTGELFF. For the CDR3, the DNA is TGTGCCAGTAGCCCCTTGGGGGTGAACACCGGGGAGCTGTTTTTT.

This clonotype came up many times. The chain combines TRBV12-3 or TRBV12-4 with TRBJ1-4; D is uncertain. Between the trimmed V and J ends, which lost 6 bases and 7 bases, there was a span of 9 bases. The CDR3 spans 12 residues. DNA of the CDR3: TGTGCCAGCAGCCCTATGGGTGAAAAACTGTTTTTT. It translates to CASSPMGEKLFF.

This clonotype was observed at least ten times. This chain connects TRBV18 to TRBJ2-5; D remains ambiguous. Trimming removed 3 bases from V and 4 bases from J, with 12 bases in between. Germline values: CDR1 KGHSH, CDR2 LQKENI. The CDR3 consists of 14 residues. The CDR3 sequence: CASSPRTGGETQYF. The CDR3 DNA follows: TGTGCCAGCTCACCCAGGACGGGCGGAGAGACCCAGTACTTC.

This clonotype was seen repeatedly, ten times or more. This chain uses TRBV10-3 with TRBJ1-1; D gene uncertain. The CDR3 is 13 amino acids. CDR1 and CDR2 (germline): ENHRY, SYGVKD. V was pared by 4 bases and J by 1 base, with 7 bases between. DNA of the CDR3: TGTGCCATCAGTGCCCGTCAGAACACTGAAGCTTTCTTT. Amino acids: CAISARQNTEAFF.

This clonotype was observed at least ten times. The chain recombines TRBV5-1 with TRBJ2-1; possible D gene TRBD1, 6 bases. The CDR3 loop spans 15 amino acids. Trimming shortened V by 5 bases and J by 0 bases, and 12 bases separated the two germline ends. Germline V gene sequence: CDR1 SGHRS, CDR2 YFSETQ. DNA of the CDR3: TGCGCCAGCAGGGCAGGGGAGAGCTCCTACAATGAGCAGTTCTTC. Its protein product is CASRAGESSYNEQFF. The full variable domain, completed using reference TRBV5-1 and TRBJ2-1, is KAGVTQTPRYLIKTRGQQVTLSCSPISGHRSVSWYQQTPGQGLQFLFEYFSETQRNKGNFPGRFSGRQFSNSRSEMNVSTLELGDSALYLCASRAGESSYNEQFFGPGTRLTVL.

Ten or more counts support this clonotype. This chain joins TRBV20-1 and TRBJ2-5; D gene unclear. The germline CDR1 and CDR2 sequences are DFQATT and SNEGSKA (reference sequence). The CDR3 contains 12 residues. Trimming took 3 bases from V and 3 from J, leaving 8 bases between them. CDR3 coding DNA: TGCAGTGCTAGTAATCGAAAAGAGACCCAGTACTTC. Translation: CSASNRKETQYF.

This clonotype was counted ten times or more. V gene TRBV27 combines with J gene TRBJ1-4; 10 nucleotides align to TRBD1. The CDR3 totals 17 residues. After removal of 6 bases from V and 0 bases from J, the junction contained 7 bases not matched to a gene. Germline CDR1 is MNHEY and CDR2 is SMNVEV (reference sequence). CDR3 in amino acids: CASRPGQGLSTNEKLFF. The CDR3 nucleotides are TGTGCCAGCAGGCCGGGACAGGGGCTCTCAACTAATGAAAAACTGTTTTTT.

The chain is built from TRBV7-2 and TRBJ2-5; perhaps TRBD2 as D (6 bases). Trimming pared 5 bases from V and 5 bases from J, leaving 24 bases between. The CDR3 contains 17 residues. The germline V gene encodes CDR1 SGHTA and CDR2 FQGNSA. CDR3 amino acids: CASSPEFAGSFGETQYF. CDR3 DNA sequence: TGTGCCAGCAGCCCCGAGTTTGCGGGGTCCTTCGGTGAGACCCAGTACTTC.

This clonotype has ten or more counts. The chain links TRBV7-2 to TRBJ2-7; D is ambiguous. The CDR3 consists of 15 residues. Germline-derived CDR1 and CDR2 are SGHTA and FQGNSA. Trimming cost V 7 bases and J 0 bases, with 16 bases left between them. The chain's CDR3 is CASNFMGRSSYEQYF. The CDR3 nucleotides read TGTGCCAGCAACTTTATGGGCAGAAGCTCCTACGAGCAGTACTTC. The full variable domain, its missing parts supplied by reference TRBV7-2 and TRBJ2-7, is GAGVSQSPSNKVTEKGKDVELRCDPISGHTALYWYRQSLGQGLEFLIYFQGNSAPDKSGLPSDRFSAERTGGSVSTLTIQRTQQEDSAVYLCASNFMGRSSYEQYFGPGTRLTVT.

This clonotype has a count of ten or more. The CDR3 reads CASSVGAGLSGANVLTF. The DNA for the CDR3 is TGTGCCAGCAGCGTAGGGGCAGGTCTCTCTGGGGCCAACGTCCTGACTTTC. The J gene is TRBJ2-6, the V gene TRBV9, with D unclear. The length of the CDR3 is 17 residues. Germline CDR1 is SGDLS and CDR2 is YYNGEE. V lost 0 bases and J lost 0, with 10 bases in between.

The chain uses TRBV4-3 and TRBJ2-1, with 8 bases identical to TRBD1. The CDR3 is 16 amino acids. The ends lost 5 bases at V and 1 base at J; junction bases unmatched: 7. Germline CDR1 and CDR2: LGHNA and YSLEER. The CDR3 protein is CASSAGQDHSYNEQFF. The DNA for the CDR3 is TGCGCCAGCAGCGCGGGACAGGATCATTCCTACAATGAGCAGTTCTTC.

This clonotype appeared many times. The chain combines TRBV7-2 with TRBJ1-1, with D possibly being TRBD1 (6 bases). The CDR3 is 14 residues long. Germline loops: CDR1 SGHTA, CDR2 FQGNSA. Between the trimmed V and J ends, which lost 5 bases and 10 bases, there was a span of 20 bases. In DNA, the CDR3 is TGTGCCAGCAGCCTACGAAATCCGGGACACCTAGCTTTCTTT. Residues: CASSLRNPGHLAFF.

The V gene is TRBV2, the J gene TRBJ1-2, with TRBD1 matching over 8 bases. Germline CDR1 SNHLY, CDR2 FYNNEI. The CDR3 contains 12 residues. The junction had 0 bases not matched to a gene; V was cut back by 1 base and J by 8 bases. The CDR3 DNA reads TGTGCCAGCAGTGAAGGGACAGGGGGCTACACCTTC. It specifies CASSEGTGGYTF.

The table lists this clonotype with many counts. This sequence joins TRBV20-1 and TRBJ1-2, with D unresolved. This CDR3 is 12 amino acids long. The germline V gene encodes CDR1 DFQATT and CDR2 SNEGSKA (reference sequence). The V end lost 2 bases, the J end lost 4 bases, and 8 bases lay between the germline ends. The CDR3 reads CSARTESYGYTF. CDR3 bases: TGCAGTGCTAGAACGGAGTCCTATGGCTACACCTTC.

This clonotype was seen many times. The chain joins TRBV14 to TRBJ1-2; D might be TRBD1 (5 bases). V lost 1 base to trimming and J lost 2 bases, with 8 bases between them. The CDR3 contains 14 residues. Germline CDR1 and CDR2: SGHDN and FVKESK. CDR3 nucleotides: TGTGCCAGCAGCCAAGTCGGGGGGAACTATGGCTACACCTTC. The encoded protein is CASSQVGGNYGYTF.

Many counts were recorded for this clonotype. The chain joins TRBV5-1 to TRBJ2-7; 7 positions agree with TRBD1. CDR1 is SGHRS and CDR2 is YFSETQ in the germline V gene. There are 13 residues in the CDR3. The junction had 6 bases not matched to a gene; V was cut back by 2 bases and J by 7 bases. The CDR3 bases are TGCGCCAGCAGCTTACAGGGGTCAGAAGAGCAGTACTTC. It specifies CASSLQGSEEQYF.

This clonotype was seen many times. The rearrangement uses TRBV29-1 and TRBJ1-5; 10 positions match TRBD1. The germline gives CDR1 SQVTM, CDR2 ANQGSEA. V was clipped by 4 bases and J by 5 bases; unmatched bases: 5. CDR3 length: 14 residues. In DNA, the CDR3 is TGCAGCGTTGCGGACAGGGGGGCGGATCAGCCCCAGCATTTT. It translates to CSVADRGADQPQHF.

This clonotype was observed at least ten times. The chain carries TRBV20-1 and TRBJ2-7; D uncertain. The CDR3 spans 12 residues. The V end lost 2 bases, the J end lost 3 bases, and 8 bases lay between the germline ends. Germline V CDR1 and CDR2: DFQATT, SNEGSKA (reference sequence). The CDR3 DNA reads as TGCAGTGCTAGACAAAGGAACTACGAGCAGTACTTC. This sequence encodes CSARQRNYEQYF.

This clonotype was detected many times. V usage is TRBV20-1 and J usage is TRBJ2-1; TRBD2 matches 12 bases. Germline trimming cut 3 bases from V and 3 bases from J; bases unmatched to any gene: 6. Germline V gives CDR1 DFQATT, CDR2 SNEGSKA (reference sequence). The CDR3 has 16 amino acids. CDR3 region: CSASELAGGLYNEQFF. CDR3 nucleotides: TGCAGTGCTAGTGAACTAGCGGGGGGTCTCTACAATGAGCAGTTCTTC.

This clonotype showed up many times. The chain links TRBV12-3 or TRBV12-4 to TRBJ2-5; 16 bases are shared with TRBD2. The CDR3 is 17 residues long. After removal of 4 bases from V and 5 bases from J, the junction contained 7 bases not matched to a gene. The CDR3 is CASSSRPGLAGGETQYF. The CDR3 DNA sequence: TGTGCCAGCAGTTCTCGACCGGGACTAGCGGGGGGGGAGACCCAGTACTTC.

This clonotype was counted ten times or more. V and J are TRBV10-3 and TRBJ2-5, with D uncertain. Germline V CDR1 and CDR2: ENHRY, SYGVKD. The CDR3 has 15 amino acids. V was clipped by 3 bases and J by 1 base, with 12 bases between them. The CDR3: CAISDGQNLQETQYF. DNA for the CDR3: TGTGCCATCAGTGACGGCCAGAATCTCCAAGAGACCCAGTACTTC.

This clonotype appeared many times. The CDR3 nucleotides are TGCGCCAGCAGCTCGGGACTAGCGGGGGACTACGAGCAGTACTTC. It yields the protein CASSSGLAGDYEQYF. V gene TRBV5-1 combines with J gene TRBJ2-7; 14 bases agree with TRBD2. The ends lost 3 bases at V and 3 bases at J; junction bases unmatched: 2. CDR1 and CDR2 from the germline V gene are SGHRS and YFSETQ. CDR3 size: 15 residues. The complete variable domain, with remaining parts taken from reference TRBV5-1 and TRBJ2-7, reads KAGVTQTPRYLIKTRGQQVTLSCSPISGHRSVSWYQQTPGQGLQFLFEYFSETQRNKGNFPGRFSGRQFSNSRSEMNVSTLELGDSALYLCASSSGLAGDYEQYFGPGTRLTVT.

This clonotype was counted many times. The CDR3 region is CASSPSDRGGIGKETQYF. CDR3 DNA sequence: TGTGCCAGCAGTCCCTCGGACAGGGGTGGAATAGGGAAAGAGACCCAGTACTTC. This chain links TRBV6-5 with TRBJ2-5; 9 positions agree with TRBD1. J lost 3 bases, V lost 5 bases, and 16 bases had no gene match. This CDR3 has 18 amino acids. From germline, CDR1 is MNHEY and CDR2 SVGAGI.

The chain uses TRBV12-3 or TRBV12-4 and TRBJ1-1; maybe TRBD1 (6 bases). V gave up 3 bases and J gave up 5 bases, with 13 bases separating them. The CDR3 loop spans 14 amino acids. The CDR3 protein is CASSFAGASTEAFF. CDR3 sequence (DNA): TGTGCCAGCAGTTTTGCGGGGGCGTCTACTGAAGCTTTCTTT.